This T cell receptor beta chain was sequenced during a study of Ad26.COV2.S vaccination and SARS-CoV-2 variants. Treatment defined: some 20 received Ad26.COV2.S at low or high dose, single or two shots; several received placebo; per-sample allocation not given. At day 63 after the first vaccine or placebo injection, samples were drawn. Built on an Ad26 vector, the vaccine expressed Wuhan-strain SARS-CoV-2 spike. This CDR3 comprises 12 residues. The V and J ends lost 5 bases and 4 bases respectively, with 8 bases between them. Using immunoSEQ multiplex PCR, the repertoire was profiled, and TCRdb retains in-frame clones only, with some absent. The data hold 300,000 to 350,000 clones, with about 88% observed a single time.

The TCR comes from a person between 18 and 60 years old who received the Ad26.COV2.S COVID-19 vaccine or a placebo. V is TRBV12-3 or TRBV12-4 and J is TRBJ1-1, with a possible D match to TRBD1 (6 bases). The sequenced sample was peripheral blood, obtained in a trial of Ad26.COV2.S vaccine versus placebo. The CDR3 coding sequence is TGTGCCAGCAGTCCCAGGGGCACTGAAGCTTTCTTT. Translated, it gives CASSPRGTEAFF.